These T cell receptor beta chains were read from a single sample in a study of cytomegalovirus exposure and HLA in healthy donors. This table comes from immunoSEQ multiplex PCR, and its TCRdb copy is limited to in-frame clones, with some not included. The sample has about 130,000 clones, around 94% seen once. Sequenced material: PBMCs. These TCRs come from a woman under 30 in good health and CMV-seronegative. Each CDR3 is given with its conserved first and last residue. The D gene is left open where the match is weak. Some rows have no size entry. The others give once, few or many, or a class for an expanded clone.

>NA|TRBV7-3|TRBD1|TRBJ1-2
CASRAGTGGRDGYTF
TGTGCCAGCAGGGCCGGGACAGGGGGTCGGGATGGCTACACCTTC
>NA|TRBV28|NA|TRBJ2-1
CASSLWDRHNEQFF
TGTGCCAGCAGTTTATGGGACAGACACAATGAGCAGTTCTTC
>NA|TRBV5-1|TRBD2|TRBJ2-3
CASSSASGRSDTQYF
TGCGCCAGCAGCTCTGCTAGCGGTCGGTCAGATACGCAGTATTTT
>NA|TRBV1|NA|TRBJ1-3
CTSSQASPPGLRGNTIYF
TGCACCAGCAGCCAAGCCTCCCCCCCGGGACTTAGGGGAAACACCATATATTTT
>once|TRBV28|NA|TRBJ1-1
CASSLRGGRMNTEAFF
TGTGCCAGCAGTCTCCGGGGGGGGCGGATGAACACTGAAGCTTTCTTT
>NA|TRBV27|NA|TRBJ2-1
CASSFSSSEQFF
TGTGCCAGCAGTTTCTCATCCAGTGAGCAGTTCTTC
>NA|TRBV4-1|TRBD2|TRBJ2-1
CASRRTSGNGDEQFF
TGCGCCAGCAGGCGGACTAGCGGGAATGGTGATGAGCAGTTCTTC
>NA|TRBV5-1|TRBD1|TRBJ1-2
CASSGRDRGDYGYTF
TGCGCCAGCAGCGGCCGGGACAGGGGCGACTATGGCTACACCTTC
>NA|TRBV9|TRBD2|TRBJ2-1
CASSSSGNSYNEQFF
TGTGCCAGCAGCTCTAGCGGGAACTCCTACAATGAGCAGTTCTTC
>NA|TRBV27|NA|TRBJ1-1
CASSTGSPTEAFF
TGTGCCAGCAGTACAGGGTCGCCCACTGAAGCTTTCTTT
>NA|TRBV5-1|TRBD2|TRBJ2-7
CASSHGLAGMEQYF
TGCGCCAGCAGCCACGGACTAGCGGGAATGGAGCAGTACTTC
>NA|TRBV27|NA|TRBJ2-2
CASSSGIGELFF
TGTGCCAGCAGTTCCGGTATCGGGGAGCTGTTTTTT
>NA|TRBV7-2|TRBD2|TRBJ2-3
CASSSWTSGDTDTQYF
TGTGCCAGCAGCTCTTGGACTAGCGGGGACACAGATACGCAGTATTTT
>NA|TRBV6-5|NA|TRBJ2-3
CARWDSADTQYF
TGTGCCAGGTGGGACTCGGCAGATACGCAGTATTTT
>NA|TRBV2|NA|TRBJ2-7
CASRGGPRYEQYF
TGTGCCAGCAGGGGGGGACCACGTTACGAGCAGTACTTC
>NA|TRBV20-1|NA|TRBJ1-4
CSANRFEKLFF
TGCAGTGCTAACCGGTTTGAAAAACTGTTTTTT
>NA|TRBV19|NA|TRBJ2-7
CASSTRDNNNEQYF
TGTGCCAGTAGTACCCGGGACAATAATAACGAGCAGTACTTC
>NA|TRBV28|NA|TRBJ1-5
CASSTGQYSNQPQHF
TGTGCCAGCAGTACAGGACAGTATAGCAATCAGCCCCAGCATTTT